The 30 T cell receptor beta chains listed next were all sequenced from one sample in a study of cytomegalovirus exposure and HLA in healthy donors. PCR employed 60 Vbeta and 13 Jbeta primers. Measured with immunoSEQ multiplex PCR; TCRdb has only the in-frame clones, and not every one. The sample lists some 120,000 clones, 70% to 80% occurring once. Specimen: PBMCs. The receptors come from a man between 25 and 39 years old in good health and CMV-seronegative.

About this clone: The junction and the germline gene differ at one end; a read error may be behind it. The chain employs TRBV28 and TRBJ2-1; TRBD2 matches 7 bases. Per germline, CDR1 MDHEN and CDR2 SYDVKM. This CDR3 spans 16 amino acids. The CDR3 here is CASSLYNRLIGGGCVF. The CDR3 nucleotides are TGTGCCAGCAGTTTATACAACAGGTTGATTGGGGGGGGGTGCGTCTTC.

This chain joins TRBV25-1 and TRBJ2-7; 9 positions agree with TRBD1. V shed 5 bases and J 2 bases; nucleotides not matched to a gene: 4. CDR3 length: 14 amino acids. Germline V lookup: CDR1 MGHDK, CDR2 SYGVNS. CDR3 amino acids: CASSPGTGTYEQYF. CDR3 bases: TGTGCCAGCAGTCCCGGGACAGGGACCTACGAGCAGTACTTC.

The chain has TRBV4-1 and TRBJ2-5; 9 nucleotides align to TRBD2. The CDR3 sequence is 19 residues long. CDR1 is MGHRA and CDR2 is YSYEKL in the germline V gene. V dropped 1 base and J dropped 3; count of bases not matched to a gene: 15. In DNA form, the CDR3 reads TGCGCCAGCAGCCAAGCCCGGGGAGCGGGGGGAGGTACAAAAGAGACCCAGTACTTC. The encoded protein is CASSQARGAGGGTKETQYF.

The chain employs TRBV28 and TRBJ2-3; TRBD1 matches 8 bases. The CDR3 runs to 19 residues. Germline V gives CDR1 MDHEN, CDR2 SYDVKM. V shed 1 base, J shed 0 bases, and the junction held 12 bases outside the gene matches. The CDR3 DNA sequence: TGTGCCAGCAGTTTATTCGGTCGGGTGGGGACAGGCAGCACAGATACGCAGTATTTT. Translating it yields CASSLFGRVGTGSTDTQYF.

This clone was seen a few times. V and J are TRBV7-8 and TRBJ2-7; 11 nucleotides line up with TRBD2. CDR1 is SGHVS and CDR2 is FQNEAQ in the germline V gene. Trimming cost V 5 bases and J 6 bases; bases outside gene matches: 12. The CDR3 spans 16 residues. CDR3 sequence: CASSEGSGRASLEQYF. CDR3 nucleotide sequence: TGTGCCAGCAGCGAGGGTAGCGGGAGGGCCAGTCTCGAGCAGTACTTC.

The count of this clone is one. The rearrangement joins TRBV19 to TRBJ1-4; 9 positions agree with TRBD1. Germline V lookup: CDR1 LNHDA, CDR2 SQIVND (reference sequence). Losses at the gene ends were 7 bases for V and 0 bases for J; bases not matched to a gene: 9. The CDR3 has 17 amino acids. For the CDR3, the DNA is TGTGCCAGTACTGCGGGACAGGGTCCGTCAACTAATGAAAAACTGTTTTTT. It translates to CASTAGQGPSTNEKLFF.

The chain carries TRBV5-1 and TRBJ1-4; D remains ambiguous. Germline CDR1 and CDR2: SGHRS and YFSETQ. The germline V and J ends were trimmed by 3 bases and 12 bases, with 18 bases remaining between them. The CDR3 extends over 14 amino acids. CDR3 nucleotide sequence: TGCGCCAGCAGCTCCCGTAGCCAGATTGAGGAACTGTTTTTT. This sequence encodes CASSSRSQIEELFF.

The chain uses TRBV4-2 and TRBJ2-2; D is unclear. V lost 4 bases and J lost 6, with 18 bases in between. The CDR3 sequence is 16 residues long. Germline CDR1 LGHNA, CDR2 YNFKEQ. Here the CDR3 reads CASSPEVVRLPGELFF. The CDR3 DNA reads as TGTGCCAGCAGCCCTGAGGTGGTGCGGTTACCCGGGGAGCTGTTTTTT.

The chain joins TRBV19 to TRBJ2-2; perhaps TRBD2 as D (6 bases). The CDR3 sequence is 16 residues long. The V and J ends lost 5 bases and 0 bases respectively, with 13 bases between them. CDR1 is LNHDA and CDR2 is SQIVND in the germline V gene (reference sequence). The chain's CDR3 is CASSPRRGTNTGELFF. CDR3 coding DNA: TGTGCCAGTAGTCCCCGGCGGGGAACGAACACCGGGGAGCTGTTTTTT.

The V call is TRBV5-1, the J call TRBJ2-5, with TRBD2 matching 7 bases. This CDR3 comprises 15 residues. Germline V gives CDR1 SGHRS, CDR2 YFSETQ. J gave up 2 bases and V 2 bases, and 6 bases lay outside the gene matches. The CDR3 reads CASSLSTSAQETQYF. Written as DNA, the CDR3 is TGCGCCAGCAGCTTATCCACTAGCGCACAAGAGACCCAGTACTTC.

The chain has TRBV9 and TRBJ1-3; D gene unclear. The CDR3 sequence is 17 residues long. Between the trimmed V and J ends, which lost 0 bases and 0 bases, there was a span of 13 bases. Germline CDR1 reads SGDLS; CDR2 reads YYNGEE. In DNA form, the CDR3 reads TGTGCCAGCAGCGTAGGTGGCACAGCTTACTCTGGAAACACCATATATTTT. Its translation: CASSVGGTAYSGNTIYF.

The chain is built from TRBV5-6 and TRBJ2-7; 9 bases align to TRBD1. The CDR3 extends over 16 amino acids. V lost 0 bases and J lost 5; bases outside the gene matches: 9. Per the germline V gene, CDR1 is SGHDT and CDR2 is YYEEEE. The CDR3 bases are TGTGCCAGCAGCTTGGGTAGAGGACAGGGGTACCACGAGCAGTACTTC. Translation gives CASSLGRGQGYHEQYF.

V usage is TRBV5-1 and J usage is TRBJ1-3, with D perhaps matching TRBD1 (5 bases). V lost 0 bases to trimming and J lost 0 bases, with 10 bases between them. CDR3 length equals 16 residues. The germline CDR1 and CDR2 sequences are SGHRS and YFSETQ. CDR3 sequence (DNA): TGCGCCAGCAGCTTGGAGGGCAGGGCCTCTGGAAACACCATATATTTT. It is translated as CASSLEGRASGNTIYF.

The chain has TRBV5-1 and TRBJ1-1; 8 bases line up with TRBD1. V trimming: 2 bases; J trimming: 7 bases; junction bases outside the gene matches: 10. The CDR3 has 15 amino acids. Germline-derived CDR1 and CDR2 are SGHRS and YFSETQ. The CDR3 region has the DNA TGCGCCAGCAGCTTCGGGTTGCAGGGGGCGAATGAAGCTTTCTTT. It encodes CASSFGLQGANEAFF.

J is TRBJ1-6 and V is TRBV7-2; TRBD1 is a possible D gene (5 bases). V lost 5 bases and J lost 10, with 18 bases in between. CDR1 is SGHTA and CDR2 is FQGNSA in the germline V gene. The CDR3 covers 15 residues. For the CDR3, the DNA is TGTGCCAGCAGCCTGGAGCAGGGAATTTTATCACCCCTCCACTTT. Amino acid sequence: CASSLEQGILSPLHF.

The chain uses TRBV11-2 and TRBJ2-7; D ambiguous. Trimming pared 3 bases from V and 2 bases from J, leaving 14 bases between. The germline CDR1 and CDR2 sequences are SGHAT and FQNNGV. This CDR3 is built from 15 residues. The CDR3 coding sequence is TGTGCCAGCAGCTTTGAGCCGGCAGGCACCTACGAGCAGTACTTC. Amino acids: CASSFEPAGTYEQYF.

The V call is TRBV5-1, the J call TRBJ2-1, with D perhaps TRBD2 (6 bases). CDR1 SGHRS and CDR2 YFSETQ come from the germline V gene. V was pared by 3 bases and J by 7 bases, with 14 bases between. The CDR3 sequence is 14 residues long. CDR3 DNA: TGCGCCAGCAGCTCCCCGGGACTCCAGAATGAGCAGTTCTTC. Encoded protein: CASSSPGLQNEQFF.

The chain carries TRBV6-6 and TRBJ2-2; TRBD2 agrees at 7 bases. The CDR3 totals 15 residues. Trimming removed 0 bases from V and 4 bases from J; junction bases left unmatched: 2. Germline assignment: CDR1 MNHNY and CDR2 SVGAGI (reference sequence). The DNA of the CDR3 is TGTGCCAGCAGTTACTCTAGCGGGCGCACCGGGGAGCTGTTTTTT. It translates to CASSYSSGRTGELFF.

The rearrangement uses TRBV30 and TRBJ1-6, with TRBD1 as a possible D gene (6 bases). CDR3 length equals 13 residues. Trimming removed 4 bases at V and 7 bases at J, with 11 bases between. Germline lookup yields CDR1 GTSNPN and CDR2 SVGIG (reference sequence). The CDR3 spells CAWKGQGNSPLHF. The CDR3 nucleotides are TGTGCCTGGAAAGGGCAGGGGAATTCACCCCTCCACTTT. Full variable domain (outside the CDR3, taken from reference TRBV30 and TRBJ1-6): SQTIHQWPATLVQPVGSPLSLECTVEGTSNPNLYWYRQAAGRGLQLLFYSVGIGQISSEVPQNLSASRPQDRQFILSSKKLLLSDSGFYLCAWKGQGNSPLHFGNGTRLTVT.

The J gene is TRBJ1-1, the V gene TRBV7-8, with TRBD1 matching over 10 bases. This CDR3 is 18 amino acids long. Germline assignment: CDR1 SGHVS and CDR2 FQNEAQ. The junction had 14 bases not matched to a gene; V was cut back by 6 bases and J by 1 base. The CDR3 is CASRSNWDRGLQNTEAFF. For the CDR3, the DNA is TGTGCCAGCAGATCAAACTGGGACAGGGGACTACAGAACACTGAAGCTTTCTTT.

V and J are TRBV19 and TRBJ2-5, with 8 bases matching TRBD2. This CDR3 contains 14 residues. The germline gives CDR1 LNHDA, CDR2 SQIVND (reference sequence). V lost 6 bases, J lost 4 bases, and 7 bases stayed unmatched. The CDR3 DNA follows: TGTGCCAGTAGAGTCACTAGCGGTGGAGAGACCCAGTACTTC. This codes for CASRVTSGGETQYF.

V gene TRBV6-6 combines with J gene TRBJ2-7, with 9 bases identical to TRBD1. The trim removed 6 bases at V and 1 base at J, leaving 4 bases unmatched. The length of the CDR3 is 14 residues. Germline loops: CDR1 MNHNY, CDR2 SVGAGI (reference sequence). The CDR3 DNA follows: TGTGCCAGCAGAACCGGGACAGGGTCCTACGAGCAGTACTTC. It codes for CASRTGTGSYEQYF.

The chain carries TRBV9 and TRBJ1-2; 9 bases are shared with TRBD1. Germline lookup yields CDR1 SGDLS and CDR2 YYNGEE. The CDR3 has 16 residues. V dropped 0 bases and J dropped 0; count of bases not matched to a gene: 3. The CDR3 DNA is TGTGCCAGCAGCGTAGGGGGACAGGGAGCTAACTATGGCTACACCTTC. It encodes CASSVGGQGANYGYTF.

The chain couples TRBV18 to TRBJ1-1; 9 bases line up with TRBD1. Trimming at V came to 3 bases and at J to 6 bases, leaving 8 bases not matched to a gene. Germline lookup yields CDR1 KGHSH and CDR2 LQKENI. This CDR3 spans 15 amino acids. CDR3 amino acids: CASSPGQGVIPEAFF. CDR3 DNA: TGTGCCAGCTCACCGGGACAGGGAGTCATTCCTGAAGCTTTCTTT.

This rearrangement joins TRBV25-1 to TRBJ2-3; 10 bases fit TRBD2. Germline V gene data show CDR1 as MGHDK and CDR2 as SYGVNS. The CDR3 spans 16 residues. V was clipped by 5 bases and J by 2 bases; unmatched bases: 7. Written as DNA, the CDR3 is TGTGCCAGCAGTACGTGGACTAGCGGCAACACAGATACGCAGTATTTT. Translating gives CASSTWTSGNTDTQYF.

The V gene is TRBV14, the J gene TRBJ2-1; TRBD2 matches 8 bases. The germline V gene has CDR1 SGHDN and CDR2 FVKESK. V was pared by 2 bases and J by 7 bases, with 10 bases of the junction left unmatched. CDR3 size: 16 residues. The CDR3 protein is CASSQFGGAQLNEQFF. CDR3 in DNA: TGTGCCAGCAGCCAATTCGGGGGGGCCCAATTGAATGAGCAGTTCTTC. The variable domain in full, completed from reference TRBV14 and TRBJ2-1, reads EAGVTQFPSHSVIEKGQTVTLRCDPISGHDNLYWYRRVMGKEIKFLLHFVKESKQDESGMPNNRFLAERTGGTYSTLKVQPAELEDSGVYFCASSQFGGAQLNEQFFGPGTRLTVL.

The rearrangement uses TRBV30 and TRBJ1-6; no definite D call. Deletions cut 4 bases from V and 4 bases from J, with 11 bases between. Per the germline V gene, CDR1 is GTSNPN and CDR2 is SVGIG (reference sequence). The length of the CDR3 is 14 residues. Written as DNA, the CDR3 is TGTGCCTGGACTCCCGGTTCTTATAATTCACCCCTCCACTTT. It is translated as CAWTPGSYNSPLHF.

This chain joins TRBV4-1 and TRBJ1-5; 7 nucleotides line up with TRBD1. CDR3 length: 16 residues. The germline CDR1 and CDR2 sequences are MGHRA and YSYEKL. V was clipped by 0 bases and J by 6 bases; unmatched bases: 8. The CDR3 region is CASSQETGWLGQPQHF. The CDR3 DNA is TGCGCCAGCAGCCAAGAGACAGGGTGGTTGGGTCAGCCCCAGCATTTT.

The CDR3 bases are TGTGCCAGCAGTGAAGTGTCCGCCCGGGACAGACTCCTCTACGAGCAGTACTTC. It translates to CASSEVSARDRLLYEQYF. The rearrangement links TRBV6-1 to TRBJ2-7, with 7 bases identical to TRBD1. CDR3 size: 18 residues. CDR1 is MNHNS and CDR2 is SASEGT in the germline V gene. V shed 1 base, J shed 3 bases, and the junction held 15 bases outside the gene matches.

Here the CDR3 reads CASSQDHPTQGNTIYF. The CDR3 nucleotides read TGCGCCAGCAGCCAAGATCACCCTACCCAAGGAAACACCATATATTTT. V is TRBV4-1 and J is TRBJ1-3; no clear D gene. Germline CDR1 reads MGHRA; CDR2 reads YSYEKL. Trimming took 0 bases from V and 4 from J, leaving 13 bases between them. The CDR3 extends over 16 amino acids.